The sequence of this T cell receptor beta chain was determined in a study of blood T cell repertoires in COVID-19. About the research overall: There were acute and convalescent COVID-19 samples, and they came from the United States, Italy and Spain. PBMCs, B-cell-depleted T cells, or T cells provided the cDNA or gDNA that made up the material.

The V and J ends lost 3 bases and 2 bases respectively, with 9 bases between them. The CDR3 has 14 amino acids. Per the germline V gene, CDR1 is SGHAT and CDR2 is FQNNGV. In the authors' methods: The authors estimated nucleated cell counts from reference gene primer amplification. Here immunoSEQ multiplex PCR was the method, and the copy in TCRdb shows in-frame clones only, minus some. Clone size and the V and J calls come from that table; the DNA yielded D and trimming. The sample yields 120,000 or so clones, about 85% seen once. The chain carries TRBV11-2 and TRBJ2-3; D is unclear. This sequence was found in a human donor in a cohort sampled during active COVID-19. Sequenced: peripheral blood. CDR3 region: CASSFELNTDTQYF. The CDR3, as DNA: TGTGCCAGCAGCTTCGAGTTAAACACAGATACGCAGTATTTT.